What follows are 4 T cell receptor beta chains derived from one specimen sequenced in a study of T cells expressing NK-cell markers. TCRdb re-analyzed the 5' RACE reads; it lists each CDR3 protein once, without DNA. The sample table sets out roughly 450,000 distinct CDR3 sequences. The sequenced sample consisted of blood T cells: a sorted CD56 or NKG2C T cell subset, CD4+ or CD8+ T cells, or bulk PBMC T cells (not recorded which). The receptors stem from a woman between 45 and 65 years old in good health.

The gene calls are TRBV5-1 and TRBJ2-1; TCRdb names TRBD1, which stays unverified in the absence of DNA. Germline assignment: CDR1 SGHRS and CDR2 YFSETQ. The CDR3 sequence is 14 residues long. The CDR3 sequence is CASSSDVRTPEQFF.

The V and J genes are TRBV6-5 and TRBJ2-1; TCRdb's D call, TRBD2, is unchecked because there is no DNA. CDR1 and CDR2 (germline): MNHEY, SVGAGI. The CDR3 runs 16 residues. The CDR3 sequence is CASSSSLAGSYNEQFF.

CDR3 loop: CASRTAGTGTEAFF. The gene calls are TRBV5-1 and TRBJ1-1; the D call of TRBD1 rests on TCRdb alone, since no DNA is present to check it. Germline V gives CDR1 SGHRS, CDR2 YFSETQ. The CDR3 spans 14 residues.

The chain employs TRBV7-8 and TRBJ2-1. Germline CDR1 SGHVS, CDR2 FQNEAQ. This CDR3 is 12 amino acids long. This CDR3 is CASSLEEYEQFF.